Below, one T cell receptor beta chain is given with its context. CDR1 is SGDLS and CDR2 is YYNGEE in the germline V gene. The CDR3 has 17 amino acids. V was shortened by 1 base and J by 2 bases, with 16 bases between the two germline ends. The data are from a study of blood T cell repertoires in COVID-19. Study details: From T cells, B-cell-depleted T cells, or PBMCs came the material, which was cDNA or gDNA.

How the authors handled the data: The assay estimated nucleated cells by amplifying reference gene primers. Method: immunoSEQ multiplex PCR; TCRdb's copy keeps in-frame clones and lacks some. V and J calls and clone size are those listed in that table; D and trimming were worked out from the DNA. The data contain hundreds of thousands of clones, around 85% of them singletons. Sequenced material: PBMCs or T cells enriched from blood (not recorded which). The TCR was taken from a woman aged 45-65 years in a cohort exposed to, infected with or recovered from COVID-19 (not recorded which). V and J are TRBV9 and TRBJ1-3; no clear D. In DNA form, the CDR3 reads TGTGCCAGCAGCGTAAGAGCGGCCTCTCTGACTGGAAACACCATATATTTT. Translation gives CASSVRAASLTGNTIYF.